This T cell receptor beta chain was sequenced during a study of T cell responses to AZD1222 COVID-19 vaccine. Study context: Second doses that came at about 4 or about 12 weeks were put together.

Profiling relied on immunoSEQ multiplex PCR, and the TCRdb table lists in-frame clones only, not all of them. The sample holds about 130,000 clones; approximately 85% are singletons and the top ten take less than 9.5%. V was clipped by 7 bases and J by 3 bases; unmatched bases: 8. This CDR3 comprises 14 residues. Germline CDR1 and CDR2: LNHDA and SQIVND (reference sequence). Only one count was recorded for this clone. The antigen remains unidentified. The study, taken as a whole, reports: Donors were mostly white British, more females; clonal diversity possibly underestimated.

This chain uses TRBV19 with TRBJ1-2; 7 bases line up with TRBD1. This TCR was recovered from an adult in good health. The input for sequencing was peripheral blood, taken on day 0 of AZD1222 vaccination. CDR3 sequence: CASNPTGIDYGYTF. For the CDR3, the DNA is TGTGCCAGTAACCCGACAGGGATCGACTATGGCTACACCTTC.